This TCR beta chain emerged from a study of Graves' ophthalmopathy and Graves' hyperthyroidism. The authors amplified TCR beta CDR3 regions, and they did so from RNA transcripts for repertoire sequencing. Following a first-round RT-PCR that used HTBI primers, a second-round multiplex PCR was carried out. Each CDR3 protein gets one entry after TCRdb re-called the multiplex PCR reads with MiXCR. The sample includes around 1.1 million distinct CDR3 sequences, 35% to 45% of them seen just once. V gave up 5 bases and J gave up 4 bases, with 14 bases separating them. CDR3 length: 15 residues. This clonotype came up a few times. Hyperthyroidism patients had new diagnoses, durations under 2 months, and ages of 18 to 65.

The chain is built from TRBV12-3 or TRBV12-4 and TRBJ1-4, with D possibly being TRBD1 (5 bases). The TCR originated in an adult man with Graves' hyperthyroidism. The sequenced sample consisted of peripheral blood or thyroid tissue (not recorded which). In DNA form, the CDR3 reads TGTGCCAGCAGTCATCTGACAGAGGTTAATGAAAAACTGTTTTTT. Protein product: CASSHLTEVNEKLFF.